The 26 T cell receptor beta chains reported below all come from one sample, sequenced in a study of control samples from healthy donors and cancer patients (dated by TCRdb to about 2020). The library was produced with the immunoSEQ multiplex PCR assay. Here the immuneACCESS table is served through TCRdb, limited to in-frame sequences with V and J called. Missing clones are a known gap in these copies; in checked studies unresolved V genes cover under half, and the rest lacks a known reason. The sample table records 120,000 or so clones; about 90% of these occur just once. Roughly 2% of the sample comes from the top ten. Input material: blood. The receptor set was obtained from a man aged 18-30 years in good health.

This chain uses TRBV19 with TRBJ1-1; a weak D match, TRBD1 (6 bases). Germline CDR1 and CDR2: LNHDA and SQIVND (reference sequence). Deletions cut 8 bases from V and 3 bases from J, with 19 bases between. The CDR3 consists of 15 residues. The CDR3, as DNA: TGTGCCAGTTGGCCTAACAGGGACCTGGACACTGAAGCTTTCTTT. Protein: CASWPNRDLDTEAFF.

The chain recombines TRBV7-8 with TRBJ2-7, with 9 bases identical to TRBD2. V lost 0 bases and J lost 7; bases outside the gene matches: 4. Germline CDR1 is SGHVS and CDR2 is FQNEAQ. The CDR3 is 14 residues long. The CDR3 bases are TGTGCCAGCAGCTTAGCGCAAAGCGGGAGGGAGCAGTACTTC. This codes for CASSLAQSGREQYF.

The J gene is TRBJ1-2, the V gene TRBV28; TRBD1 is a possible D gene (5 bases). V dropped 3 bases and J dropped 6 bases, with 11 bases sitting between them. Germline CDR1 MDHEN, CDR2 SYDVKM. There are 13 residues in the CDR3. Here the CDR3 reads CASSFGGRDGYTF. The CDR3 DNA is TGTGCCAGCAGTTTCGGGGGAAGGGATGGCTACACCTTC.

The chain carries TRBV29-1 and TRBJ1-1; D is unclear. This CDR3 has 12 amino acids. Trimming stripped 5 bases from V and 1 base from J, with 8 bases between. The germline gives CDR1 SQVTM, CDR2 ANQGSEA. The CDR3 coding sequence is TGCAGCGTTTCTATCGAGAACACTGAAGCTTTCTTT. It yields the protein CSVSIENTEAFF.

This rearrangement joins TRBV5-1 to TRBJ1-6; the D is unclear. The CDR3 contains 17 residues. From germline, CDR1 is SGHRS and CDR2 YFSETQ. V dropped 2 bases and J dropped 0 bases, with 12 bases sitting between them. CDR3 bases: TGCGCCAGCAGCTTATCGACGGGAAGCTCCTATAATTCACCCCTCCACTTT. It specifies CASSLSTGSSYNSPLHF.

The CDR3 coding sequence is TGTGCCAGCAGCTTTAGGAGGCCGACAGGGGCTTACGAGCAGTACTTC. Translated: CASSFRRPTGAYEQYF. The chain has TRBV7-2 and TRBJ2-7; TRBD1 matches 8 bases. CDR3 length equals 16 residues. CDR1 SGHTA and CDR2 FQGNSA come from the germline V gene. V shed 3 bases and J 4 bases; nucleotides not matched to a gene: 11.

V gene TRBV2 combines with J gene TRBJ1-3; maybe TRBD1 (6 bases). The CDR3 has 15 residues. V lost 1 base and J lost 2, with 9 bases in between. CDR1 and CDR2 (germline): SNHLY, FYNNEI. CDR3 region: CASSEVGGAGNTIYF. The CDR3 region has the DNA TGTGCCAGCAGTGAAGTAGGGGGGGCTGGAAACACCATATATTTT.

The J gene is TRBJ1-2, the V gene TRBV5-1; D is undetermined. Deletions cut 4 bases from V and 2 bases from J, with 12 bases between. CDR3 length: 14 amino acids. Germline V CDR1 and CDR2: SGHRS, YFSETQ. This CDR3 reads CASSPPTENYGYTF. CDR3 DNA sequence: TGCGCCAGCAGCCCCCCCACAGAGAACTATGGCTACACCTTC.

CDR3 in DNA: TGTGCCACCAGTGATTCGCCCCCGGCCGGGAATTTCCACGAGCAGTACTTC. Protein sequence: CATSDSPPAGNFHEQYF. The rearrangement joins TRBV24-1 to TRBJ2-7, with D maybe TRBD2 (5 bases). Trimming left V 2 bases short and J 5 bases short, with 21 bases between. Germline-derived CDR1 and CDR2 are KGHDR and SFDVKD. The CDR3 runs to 17 residues.

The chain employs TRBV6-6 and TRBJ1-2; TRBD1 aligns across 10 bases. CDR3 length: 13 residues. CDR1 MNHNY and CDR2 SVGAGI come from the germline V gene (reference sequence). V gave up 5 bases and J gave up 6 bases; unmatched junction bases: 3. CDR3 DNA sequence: TGTGCCAGCAGTACAGGGACAGGGGATGGCTACACCTTC. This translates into CASSTGTGDGYTF.

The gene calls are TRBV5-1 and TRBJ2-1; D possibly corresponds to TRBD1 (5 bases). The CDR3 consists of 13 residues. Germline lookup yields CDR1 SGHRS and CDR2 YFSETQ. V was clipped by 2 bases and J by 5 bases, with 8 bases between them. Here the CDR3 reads CASSFEGDNEQFF. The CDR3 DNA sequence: TGCGCCAGCAGCTTCGAAGGGGACAATGAGCAGTTCTTC. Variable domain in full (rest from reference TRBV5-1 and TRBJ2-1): KAGVTQTPRYLIKTRGQQVTLSCSPISGHRSVSWYQQTPGQGLQFLFEYFSETQRNKGNFPGRFSGRQFSNSRSEMNVSTLELGDSALYLCASSFEGDNEQFFGPGTRLTVL.

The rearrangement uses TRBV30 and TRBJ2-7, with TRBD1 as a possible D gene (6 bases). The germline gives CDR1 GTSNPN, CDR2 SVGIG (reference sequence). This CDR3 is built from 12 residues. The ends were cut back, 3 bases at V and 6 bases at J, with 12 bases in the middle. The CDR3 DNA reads TGTGCCTGGAGCCCTGGCAGGGGCGAGCAGTACTTC. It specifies CAWSPGRGEQYF.

CDR3 loop: CASSILSGRASGAGYEQYF. The CDR3 bases are TGTGCCAGCAGTATACTTAGCGGGAGGGCCTCGGGGGCGGGCTACGAGCAGTACTTC. The chain joins TRBV27 to TRBJ2-7; 11 nucleotides line up with TRBD2. This CDR3 contains 19 residues. Germline V gene data show CDR1 as MNHEY and CDR2 as SMNVEV (reference sequence). V lost 5 bases and J lost 3; bases outside the gene matches: 18.

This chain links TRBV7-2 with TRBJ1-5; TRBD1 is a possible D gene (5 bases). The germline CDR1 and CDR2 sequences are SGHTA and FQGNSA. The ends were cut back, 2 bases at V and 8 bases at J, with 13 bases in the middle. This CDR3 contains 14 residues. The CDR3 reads CASSLSITGEPQHF. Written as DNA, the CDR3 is TGTGCCAGCAGCTTATCAATTACGGGGGAGCCCCAGCATTTT.

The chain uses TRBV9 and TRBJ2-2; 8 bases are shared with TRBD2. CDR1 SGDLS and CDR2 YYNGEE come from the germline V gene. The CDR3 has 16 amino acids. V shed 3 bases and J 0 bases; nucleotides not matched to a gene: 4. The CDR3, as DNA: TGTGCCAGCAGCGCCCTAGCGGGCTCGAACACCGGGGAGCTGTTTTTT. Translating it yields CASSALAGSNTGELFF.

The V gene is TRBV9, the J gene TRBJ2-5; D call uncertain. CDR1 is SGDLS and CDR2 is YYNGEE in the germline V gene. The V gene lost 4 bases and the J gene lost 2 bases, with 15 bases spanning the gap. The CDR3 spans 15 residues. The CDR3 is CASSPQKPYQETQYF. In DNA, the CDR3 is TGTGCCAGCAGCCCCCAAAAGCCCTATCAAGAGACCCAGTACTTC.

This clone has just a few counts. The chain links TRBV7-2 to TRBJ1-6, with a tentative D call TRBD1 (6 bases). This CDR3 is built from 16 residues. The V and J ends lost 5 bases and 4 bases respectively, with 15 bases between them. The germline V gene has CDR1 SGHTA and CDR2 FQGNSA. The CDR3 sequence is CASSETGVKYNSPLHF. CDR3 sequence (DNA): TGTGCCAGCAGCGAGACAGGAGTCAAATATAATTCACCCCTCCACTTT.

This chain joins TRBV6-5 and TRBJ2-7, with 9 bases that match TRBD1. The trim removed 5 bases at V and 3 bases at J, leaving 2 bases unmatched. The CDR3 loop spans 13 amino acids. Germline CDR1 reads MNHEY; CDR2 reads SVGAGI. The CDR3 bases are TGTGCCAGCAGTACAGGGGGCGGCTACGAGCAGTACTTC. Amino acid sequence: CASSTGGGYEQYF.

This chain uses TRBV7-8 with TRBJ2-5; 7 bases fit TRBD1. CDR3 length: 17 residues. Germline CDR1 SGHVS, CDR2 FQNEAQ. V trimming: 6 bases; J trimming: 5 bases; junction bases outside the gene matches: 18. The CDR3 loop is CASRKGGIAAVLETQYF. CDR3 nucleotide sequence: TGTGCCAGCAGGAAAGGGGGCATTGCGGCAGTGCTGGAGACCCAGTACTTC.

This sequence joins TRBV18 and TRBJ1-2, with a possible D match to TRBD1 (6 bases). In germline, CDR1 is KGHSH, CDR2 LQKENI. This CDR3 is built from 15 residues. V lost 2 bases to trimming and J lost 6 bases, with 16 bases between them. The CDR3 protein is CASSPSGSQGNGYTF. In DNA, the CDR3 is TGTGCCAGCTCACCATCGGGCTCACAGGGAAATGGCTACACCTTC.

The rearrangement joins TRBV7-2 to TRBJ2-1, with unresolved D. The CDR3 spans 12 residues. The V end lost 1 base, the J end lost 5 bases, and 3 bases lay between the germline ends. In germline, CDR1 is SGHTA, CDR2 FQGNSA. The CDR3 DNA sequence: TGTGCCAGCAGCTTAGTTAACAATGAGCAGTTCTTC. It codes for CASSLVNNEQFF.

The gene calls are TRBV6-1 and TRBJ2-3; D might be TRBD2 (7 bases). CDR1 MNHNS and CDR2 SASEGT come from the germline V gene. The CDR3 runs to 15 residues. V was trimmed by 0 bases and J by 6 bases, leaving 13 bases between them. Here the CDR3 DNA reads TGTGCCAGCAGTGAAGCGCCGGGGGGCTGGGATACGCAGTATTTT. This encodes CASSEAPGGWDTQYF.

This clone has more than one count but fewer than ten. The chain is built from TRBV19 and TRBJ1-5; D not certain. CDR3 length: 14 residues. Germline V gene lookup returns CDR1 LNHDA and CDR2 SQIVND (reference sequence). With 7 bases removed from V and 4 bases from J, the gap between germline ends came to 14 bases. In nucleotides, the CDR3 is TGTGCCAGTACGTACTGGGGAGGGAATCAGCCCCAGCATTTT. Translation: CASTYWGGNQPQHF.

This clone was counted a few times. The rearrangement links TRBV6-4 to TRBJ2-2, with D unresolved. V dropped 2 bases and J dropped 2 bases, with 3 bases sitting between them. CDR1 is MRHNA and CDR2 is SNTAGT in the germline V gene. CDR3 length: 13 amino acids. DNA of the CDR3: TGTGCCAGCAGTGACAAAAACACCGGGGAGCTGTTTTTT. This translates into CASSDKNTGELFF.

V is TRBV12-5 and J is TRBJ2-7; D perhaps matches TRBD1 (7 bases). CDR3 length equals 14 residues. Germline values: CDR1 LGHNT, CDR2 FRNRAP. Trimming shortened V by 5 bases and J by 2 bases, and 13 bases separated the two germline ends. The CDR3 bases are TGTGCTAGTGGTCCAGGGGGGTACGCCTACGAGCAGTACTTC. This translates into CASGPGGYAYEQYF.

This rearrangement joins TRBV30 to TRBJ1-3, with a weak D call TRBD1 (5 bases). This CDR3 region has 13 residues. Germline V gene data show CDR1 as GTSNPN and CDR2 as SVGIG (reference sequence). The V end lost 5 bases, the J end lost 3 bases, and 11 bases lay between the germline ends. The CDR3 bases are TGTGCCTGGGAGGGGTCGGGTGGAAACACCATATATTTT. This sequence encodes CAWEGSGGNTIYF.